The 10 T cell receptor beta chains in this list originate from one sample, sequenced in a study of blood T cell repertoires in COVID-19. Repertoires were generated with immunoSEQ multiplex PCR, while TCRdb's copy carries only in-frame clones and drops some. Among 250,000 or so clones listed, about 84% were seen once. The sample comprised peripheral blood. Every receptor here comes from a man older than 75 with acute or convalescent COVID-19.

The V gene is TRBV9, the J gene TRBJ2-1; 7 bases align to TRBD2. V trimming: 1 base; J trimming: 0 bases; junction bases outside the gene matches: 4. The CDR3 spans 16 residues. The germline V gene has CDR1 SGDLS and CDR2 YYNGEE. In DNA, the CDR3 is TGTGCCAGCAGCGTAAGGCGGGAGAACTCCTACAATGAGCAGTTCTTC. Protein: CASSVRRENSYNEQFF.

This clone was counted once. In nucleotides, the CDR3 is TGCGCCAGCGACCCGGGACAGGGAGGCGAGCAGTACTTC. Encoded protein: CASDPGQGGEQYF. The chain joins TRBV5-1 to TRBJ2-7; TRBD1 agrees at 9 bases. V shed 7 bases, J shed 6 bases, and the junction held 8 bases outside the gene matches. CDR3 length: 13 residues. Germline values: CDR1 SGHRS, CDR2 YFSETQ.

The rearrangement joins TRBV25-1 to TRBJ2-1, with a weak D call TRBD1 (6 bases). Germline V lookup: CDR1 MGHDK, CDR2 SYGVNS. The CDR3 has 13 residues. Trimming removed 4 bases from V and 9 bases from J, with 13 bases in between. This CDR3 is CASSVLQGSEQFF. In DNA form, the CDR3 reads TGTGCCAGCAGTGTTCTACAGGGTAGTGAGCAGTTCTTC.

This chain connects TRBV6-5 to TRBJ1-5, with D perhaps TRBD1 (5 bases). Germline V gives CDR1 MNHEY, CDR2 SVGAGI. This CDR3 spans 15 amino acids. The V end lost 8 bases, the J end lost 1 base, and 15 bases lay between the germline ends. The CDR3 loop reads CASRRQGPSNQPQHF. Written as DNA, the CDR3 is TGTGCCAGCCGTCGGCAGGGCCCCAGCAATCAGCCCCAGCATTTT.

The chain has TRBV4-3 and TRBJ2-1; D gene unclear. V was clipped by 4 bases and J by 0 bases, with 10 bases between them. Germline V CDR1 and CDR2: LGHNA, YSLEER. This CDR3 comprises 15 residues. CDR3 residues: CASSRAGSSYNEQFF. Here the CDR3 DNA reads TGCGCCAGCAGCCGAGCAGGAAGCTCCTACAATGAGCAGTTCTTC.

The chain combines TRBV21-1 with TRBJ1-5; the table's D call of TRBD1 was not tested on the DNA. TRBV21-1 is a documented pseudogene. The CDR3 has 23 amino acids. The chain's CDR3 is CASSKLRNGLAPGQGRSNQPQHF. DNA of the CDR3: TGTGCCAGCAGCAAGTTGAGAAATGGCCTGGCACCCGGACAGGGGAGAAGCAATCAGCCCCAGCATTTT.

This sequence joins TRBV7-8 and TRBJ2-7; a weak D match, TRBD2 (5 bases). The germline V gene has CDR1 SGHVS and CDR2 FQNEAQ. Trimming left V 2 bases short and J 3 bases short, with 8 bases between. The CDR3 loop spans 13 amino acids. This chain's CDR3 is CASSLTGDYEQYF. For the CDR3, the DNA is TGTGCCAGCAGCTTAACCGGGGACTACGAGCAGTACTTC.

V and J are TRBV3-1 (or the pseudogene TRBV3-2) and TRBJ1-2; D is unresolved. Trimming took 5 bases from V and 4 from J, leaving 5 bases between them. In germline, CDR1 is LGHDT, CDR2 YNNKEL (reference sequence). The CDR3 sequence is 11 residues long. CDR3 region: CASSSIYGYTF. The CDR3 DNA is TGTGCCAGCAGCTCCATCTATGGCTACACCTTC.

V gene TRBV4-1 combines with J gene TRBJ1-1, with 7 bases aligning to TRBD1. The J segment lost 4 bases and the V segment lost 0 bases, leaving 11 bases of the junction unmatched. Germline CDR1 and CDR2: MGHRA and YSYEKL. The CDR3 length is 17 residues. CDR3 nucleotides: TGCGCCAGCAGCCAAGAAGGTCTGCCCAGGGGGGCCACTGAAGCTTTCTTT. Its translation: CASSQEGLPRGATEAFF.

The DNA for the CDR3 is TGCAGCGGACTTTCAAATACGCAGTATTTT. Translation gives CSGLSNTQYF. The rearrangement uses TRBV20-1 and TRBJ2-3; possible D gene TRBD2, 5 bases. The CDR3 runs 10 residues. Germline V gene lookup returns CDR1 DFQATT and CDR2 SNEGSKA (reference sequence).